The 21 T cell receptor beta chains reported below all come from one sample, sequenced in a study of T cell repertoires in cytomegalovirus infection. Each CDR3 protein is one row after TCRdb ran MiXCR on the reads. This repertoire shows about 700,000 distinct CDR3 sequences, approximately 33% found once; its top ten account for about 20%. These receptors have no known antigen. Source: cultured PBMCs, taken from culture after CMV antigen stimulation. Receptor source: a human donor in good health (CMV status not recorded). Some clones in this sample may be carry-over from other donors' samples.

The genes are TRBV19 and TRBJ1-5, with 9 positions matching TRBD1. This CDR3 has 15 amino acids. Unmatched junction bases numbered 7, after V lost 5 bases and J lost 5 bases. Germline CDR1 is LNHDA and CDR2 is SQIVND (reference sequence). CDR3 in amino acids: CASSLRHRGHQPQHF. CDR3 coding DNA: TGTGCCAGTAGTCTCCGCCACAGGGGGCATCAGCCCCAGCATTTT.

The chain joins TRBV18 to TRBJ1-1, with D hard to call. The CDR3 is 13 amino acids. Germline CDR1 and CDR2: KGHSH and LQKENI. The ends were cut back, 9 bases at V and 0 bases at J, with 11 bases in the middle. CDR3 sequence (DNA): TGTGCCAGTCGAGAAGCCTTGAACACTGAAGCTTTCTTT. Protein product: CASREALNTEAFF.

Ten or more counts support this clonotype. V usage is TRBV7-2 and J usage is TRBJ2-7; TRBD1 agrees at 8 bases. Losses at the gene ends were 1 base for V and 3 bases for J; bases not matched to a gene: 5. This CDR3 region has 15 residues. Germline V gives CDR1 SGHTA, CDR2 FQGNSA. The CDR3 DNA reads as TGTGCCAGCAGCTTAGGTCCAGGGGGCATCTACGAGCAGTACTTC. Protein: CASSLGPGGIYEQYF.

The chain joins TRBV5-5 to TRBJ2-7, with 7 bases matching TRBD1. This CDR3 is built from 17 residues. CDR1 SGHKS and CDR2 YYEKEE come from the germline V gene (reference sequence). Germline trimming cut 4 bases from V and 0 bases from J; bases unmatched to any gene: 13. The CDR3 protein is CASSPIEQGSLSYEQYF. CDR3 in DNA: TGTGCCAGCAGCCCTATTGAACAGGGGTCTCTCTCCTACGAGCAGTACTTC.

This clonotype was seen a few times. The rearrangement links TRBV20-1 to TRBJ2-2, with 12 bases that match TRBD2. From germline, CDR1 is DFQATT and CDR2 SNEGSKA (reference sequence). Trimming cost V 6 bases and J 4 bases; bases outside gene matches: 9. There are 16 residues in the CDR3. For the CDR3, the DNA is TGCAGTGCGAGGACTAGCGGGGCGAGGATCACCGGGGAGCTGTTTTTT. Its translation: CSARTSGARITGELFF.

This rearrangement joins TRBV6-1 to TRBJ2-1, with 9 nucleotides matching TRBD2. Trimming at V came to 9 bases and at J to 5 bases, leaving 8 bases not matched to a gene. Germline V gives CDR1 MNHNS, CDR2 SASEGT. The CDR3 spans 14 residues. In nucleotides, the CDR3 is TGTGCCAGTTACCCAGCGGGAGGTAACAATGAGCAGTTCTTC. This gives the protein CASYPAGGNNEQFF.

This clonotype has a handful of counts. This chain connects TRBV6-2 or TRBV6-3 to TRBJ1-2; TRBD1 is a possible D gene (5 bases). The V end was cut by 6 bases, the J end by 4 bases, with 18 bases between. CDR3 size: 15 residues. Per the germline V gene, CDR1 is MNHEY and CDR2 is SVGEGT. The CDR3, as DNA: TGTGCCAGCAGCCCGGGACCAGGAACCTTCTATGGCTACACCTTC. Its protein is CASSPGPGTFYGYTF.

The CDR3 reads CASSDTQGMGDTQYF. The DNA for the CDR3 is TGTGCCAGCAGTGACACCCAGGGGATGGGAGATACGCAGTATTTT. The V call is TRBV25-1, the J call TRBJ2-3; tentatively, D is TRBD1 (6 bases). Trimming left V 3 bases short and J 5 bases short, with 15 bases between. The CDR3 has 15 residues. The germline V gene has CDR1 MGHDK and CDR2 SYGVNS.

This clonotype was recorded a few times. The CDR3: CASSLVIGGRNEQYF. DNA of the CDR3: TGTGCCAGCAGTTTAGTTATCGGGGGTCGGAACGAGCAGTACTTC. The rearrangement uses TRBV12-3 or TRBV12-4 and TRBJ2-7, with D tentatively TRBD2 (6 bases). The CDR3 runs to 15 residues. Deletions cut 1 base from V and 5 bases from J, with 15 bases between.

Ten or more counts support this clonotype. J is TRBJ2-5 and V is TRBV7-2, with 7 bases matching TRBD2. The V and J ends lost 5 bases and 4 bases, in that order; junction bases with no gene match: 7. The germline CDR1 and CDR2 sequences are SGHTA and FQGNSA. The CDR3 has 14 amino acids. The CDR3 spells CASSRGGGGETQYF. The CDR3 nucleotides are TGTGCCAGCAGCCGCGGTGGGGGGGGAGAGACCCAGTACTTC.

Remarks on this clonotype: This may be a read error, as it is one base from a much larger clone. The chain links TRBV7-2 to TRBJ1-5, with D uncertain. The J call is uncertain, as TRBJ2-3 better fits the DNA end. Looked up from germline, CDR1 is SGHTA and CDR2 is FQGNSA. This CDR3 has 16 amino acids. The CDR3 sequence is CASSLNRGLYNQPQYF. Written as DNA, the CDR3 is TGTGCCAGCAGCTTAAACAGAGGCCTATACAATCAGCCCCAGTATTTT.

The chain is built from TRBV15 and TRBJ2-7; D not resolved. Germline CDR1 is LNHNV and CDR2 is YYDKDF (reference sequence). This CDR3 region has 13 residues. Trimming took off 1 base at V and 4 bases at J, with 8 bases between the two ends. In DNA form, the CDR3 reads TGTGCCACCAGCAGAGGCCCCATTTACGAGCAGTACTTC. Protein product: CATSRGPIYEQYF.

The chain couples TRBV10-2 to TRBJ2-1; 8 bases are shared with TRBD2. The germline V gene encodes CDR1 WSHSY and CDR2 SAAADI. The CDR3 covers 14 residues. Germline trimming cut 6 bases from V and 4 bases from J; bases unmatched to any gene: 5. For the CDR3, the DNA is TGCGCCAGCAGGGTATCTAGCGGGTACAATGAGCAGTTCTTC. Its protein product is CASRVSSGYNEQFF.

This clonotype showed up just once. CDR3 in DNA: TGTGCCAGCAGTTACTCGATTGGAGGGGGGATCACAGATACGCAGTATTTT. Protein: CASSYSIGGGITDTQYF. The chain combines TRBV6-5 with TRBJ2-3, with D perhaps matching TRBD1 or TRBD2 (6 bases each). The CDR3 runs 17 residues. Germline-derived CDR1 and CDR2 are MNHEY and SVGAGI. Trimming took 0 bases from V and 2 from J, leaving 15 bases between them.

The chain uses TRBV12-3 or TRBV12-4 and TRBJ1-2; weak D call: TRBD1 (6 bases). The CDR3 is 12 residues long. V was cut by 4 bases and J by 8 bases, with 11 bases left in between. In DNA, the CDR3 is TGTGCCAGCAGTTACAGGGTGGGAGGCTACACCTTC. Its protein is CASSYRVGGYTF.

The J gene is TRBJ1-2, the V gene TRBV7-2; 10 bases line up with TRBD1. J was trimmed by 8 bases and V by 5 bases; bases with no gene match: 14. The length of the CDR3 is 16 residues. The V gene's germline CDR1 is SGHTA and CDR2 FQGNSA. This CDR3 reads CASSPRTGGDRRGYTF. CDR3 coding DNA: TGTGCCAGCAGCCCCCGGACAGGGGGAGACCGTAGGGGCTACACCTTC. The complete variable domain, with remaining parts taken from reference TRBV7-2 and TRBJ1-2, reads GAGVSQSPSNKVTEKGKDVELRCDPISGHTALYWYRQSLGQGLEFLIYFQGNSAPDKSGLPSDRFSAERTGGSVSTLTIQRTQQEDSAVYLCASSPRTGGDRRGYTFGSGTRLTVV.

The sample holds a few counts of this clonotype. This chain joins TRBV18 and TRBJ1-5; TRBD1 matches 7 bases. V gave up 3 bases and J gave up 4 bases; unmatched junction bases: 9. The CDR3 has 16 amino acids. Germline V gene sequence: CDR1 KGHSH, CDR2 LQKENI. Here the CDR3 DNA reads TGTGCCAGCTCACCGACCGGGACAGCATTTAATCAGCCCCAGCATTTT. Its protein is CASSPTGTAFNQPQHF.

As concerns this clonotype: A much larger clone differs from this one at a single base, so this may be a read error. The chain carries TRBV7-2 and TRBJ2-1, with D uncertain. The CDR3 has 14 residues. Germline V gives CDR1 SGHTA, CDR2 FQGNSA. Trimming cost V 1 base and J 10 bases, with 14 bases left between them. The CDR3 DNA follows: TGTGCCAGCAGCTTAGGTGGCTTCTCCTACGAGCAGTTCTTC. It yields the protein CASSLGGFSYEQFF.

The chain has TRBV6-1 and TRBJ2-7, with TRBD1 matching 10 bases. V lost 4 bases to trimming and J lost 3 bases; unmatched junction nucleotides: 3. CDR3 length equals 14 residues. CDR1 MNHNS and CDR2 SASEGT come from the germline V gene. CDR3 protein: CASSVGTGVYEQYF. The CDR3 nucleotides read TGTGCCAGCAGTGTGGGGACAGGGGTCTACGAGCAGTACTTC.

The chain has TRBV6-6 and TRBJ1-1; D is perhaps TRBD1 (6 bases). Germline V gives CDR1 MNHNY, CDR2 SVGAGI (reference sequence). Trimming took 2 bases from V and 11 from J, leaving 15 bases between them. This CDR3 is 13 amino acids long. The CDR3 bases are TGTGCCAGCAGTTACGATGGGGGCCTAGGCGCTTTCTTT. Translating gives CASSYDGGLGAFF.

This clonotype has more than one count but fewer than ten. The V gene is TRBV27, the J gene TRBJ2-7, with TRBD2 matching 11 bases. The germline V gene encodes CDR1 MNHEY and CDR2 SMNVEV (reference sequence). J lost 4 bases, V lost 5 bases, and 19 bases had no gene match. CDR3 length: 19 residues. CDR3 DNA sequence: TGTGCCAGCAGTGCTAGACTAGCGGGATTCGCCCCCTTGACGTACGAGCAGTACTTC. Translated, it gives CASSARLAGFAPLTYEQYF.